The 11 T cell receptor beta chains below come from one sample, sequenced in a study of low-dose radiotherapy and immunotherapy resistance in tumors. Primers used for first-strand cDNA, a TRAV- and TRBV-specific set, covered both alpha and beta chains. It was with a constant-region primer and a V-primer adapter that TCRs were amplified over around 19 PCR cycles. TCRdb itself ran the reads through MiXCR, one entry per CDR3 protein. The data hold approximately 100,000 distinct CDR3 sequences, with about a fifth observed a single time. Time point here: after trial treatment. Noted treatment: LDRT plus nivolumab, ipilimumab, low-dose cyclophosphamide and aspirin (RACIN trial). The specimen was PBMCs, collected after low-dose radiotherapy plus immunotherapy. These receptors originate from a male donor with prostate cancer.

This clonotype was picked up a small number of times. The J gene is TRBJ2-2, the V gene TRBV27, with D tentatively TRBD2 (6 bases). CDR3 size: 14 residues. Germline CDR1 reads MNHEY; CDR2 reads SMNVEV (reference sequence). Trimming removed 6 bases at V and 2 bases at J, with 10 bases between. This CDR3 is CASSRLDNTGELFF. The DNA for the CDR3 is TGTGCCAGCAGCCGACTAGACAACACCGGGGAGCTGTTTTTT.

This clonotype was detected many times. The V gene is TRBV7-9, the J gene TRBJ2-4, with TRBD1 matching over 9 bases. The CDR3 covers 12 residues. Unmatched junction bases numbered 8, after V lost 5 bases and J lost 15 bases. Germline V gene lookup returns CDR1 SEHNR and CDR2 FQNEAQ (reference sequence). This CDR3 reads CASSRGTGRGYF. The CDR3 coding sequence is TGTGCCAGCAGCAGAGGGACAGGGCGAGGGTACTTC.

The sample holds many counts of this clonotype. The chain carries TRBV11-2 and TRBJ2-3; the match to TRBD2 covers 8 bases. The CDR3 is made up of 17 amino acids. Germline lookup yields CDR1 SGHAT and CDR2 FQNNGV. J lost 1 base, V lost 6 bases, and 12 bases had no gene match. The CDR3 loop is CASRSGFGGVRTDTQYF. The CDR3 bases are TGTGCCAGCAGGTCAGGGTTCGGGGGGGTCCGCACAGATACGCAGTATTTT.

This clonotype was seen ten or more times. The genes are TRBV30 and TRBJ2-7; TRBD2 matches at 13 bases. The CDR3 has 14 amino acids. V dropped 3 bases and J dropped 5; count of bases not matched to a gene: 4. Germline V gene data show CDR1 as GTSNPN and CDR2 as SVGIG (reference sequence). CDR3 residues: CAWSGLAGVHEQYF. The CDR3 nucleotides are TGTGCCTGGAGCGGACTAGCGGGGGTTCACGAGCAGTACTTC.

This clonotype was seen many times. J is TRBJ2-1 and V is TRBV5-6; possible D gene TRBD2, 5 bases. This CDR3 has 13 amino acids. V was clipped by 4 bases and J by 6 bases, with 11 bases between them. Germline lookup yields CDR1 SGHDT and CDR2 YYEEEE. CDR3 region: CASSRTAGNEQFF. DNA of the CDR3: TGTGCCAGCAGCCGGACGGCGGGCAATGAGCAGTTCTTC.

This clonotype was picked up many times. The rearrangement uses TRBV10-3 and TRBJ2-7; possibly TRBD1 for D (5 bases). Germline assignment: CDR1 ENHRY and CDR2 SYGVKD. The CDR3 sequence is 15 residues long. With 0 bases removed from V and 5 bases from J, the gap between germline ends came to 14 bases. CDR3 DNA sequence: TGTGCCATCAGTGAGTCGATCCAGGGAACCCACGAGCAGTACTTC. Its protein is CAISESIQGTHEQYF.

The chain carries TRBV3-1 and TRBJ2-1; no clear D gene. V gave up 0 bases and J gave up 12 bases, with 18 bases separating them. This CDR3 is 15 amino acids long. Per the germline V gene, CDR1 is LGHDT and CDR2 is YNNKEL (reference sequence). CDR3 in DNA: TGTGCCAGCAGCCAAGATCAAACGGTGGAATTTTGGCAGTTCTTC. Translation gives CASSQDQTVEFWQFF.

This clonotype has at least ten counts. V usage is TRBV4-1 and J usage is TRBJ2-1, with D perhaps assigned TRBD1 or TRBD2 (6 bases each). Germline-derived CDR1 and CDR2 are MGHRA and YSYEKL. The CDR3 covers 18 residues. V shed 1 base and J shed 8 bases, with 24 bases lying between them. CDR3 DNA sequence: TGCGCCAGCAGCCAAGTGTCCTGGCGGCCGACGGGGGCCTATGAGCAGTTCTTC. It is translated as CASSQVSWRPTGAYEQFF.

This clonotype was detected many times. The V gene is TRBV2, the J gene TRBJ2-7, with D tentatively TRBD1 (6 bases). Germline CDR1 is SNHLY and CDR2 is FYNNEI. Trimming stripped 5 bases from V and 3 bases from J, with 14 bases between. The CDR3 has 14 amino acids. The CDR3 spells CASSSETGNYEQYF. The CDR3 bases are TGTGCCAGCAGTTCCGAAACAGGGAACTACGAGCAGTACTTC.

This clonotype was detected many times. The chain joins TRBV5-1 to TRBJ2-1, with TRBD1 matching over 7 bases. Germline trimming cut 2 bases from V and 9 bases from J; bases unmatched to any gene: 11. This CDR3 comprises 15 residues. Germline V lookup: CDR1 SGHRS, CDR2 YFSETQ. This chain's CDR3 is CASSFMTGQATEQFF. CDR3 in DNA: TGCGCCAGCAGCTTTATGACAGGGCAGGCGACTGAGCAGTTCTTC.

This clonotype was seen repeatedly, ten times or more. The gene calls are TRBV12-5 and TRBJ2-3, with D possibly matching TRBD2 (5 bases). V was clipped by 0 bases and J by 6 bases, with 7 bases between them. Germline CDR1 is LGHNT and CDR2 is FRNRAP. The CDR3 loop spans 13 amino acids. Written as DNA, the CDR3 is TGTGCTAGTGGTTTGGTTCAGCGGGATACGCAGTATTTT. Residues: CASGLVQRDTQYF.